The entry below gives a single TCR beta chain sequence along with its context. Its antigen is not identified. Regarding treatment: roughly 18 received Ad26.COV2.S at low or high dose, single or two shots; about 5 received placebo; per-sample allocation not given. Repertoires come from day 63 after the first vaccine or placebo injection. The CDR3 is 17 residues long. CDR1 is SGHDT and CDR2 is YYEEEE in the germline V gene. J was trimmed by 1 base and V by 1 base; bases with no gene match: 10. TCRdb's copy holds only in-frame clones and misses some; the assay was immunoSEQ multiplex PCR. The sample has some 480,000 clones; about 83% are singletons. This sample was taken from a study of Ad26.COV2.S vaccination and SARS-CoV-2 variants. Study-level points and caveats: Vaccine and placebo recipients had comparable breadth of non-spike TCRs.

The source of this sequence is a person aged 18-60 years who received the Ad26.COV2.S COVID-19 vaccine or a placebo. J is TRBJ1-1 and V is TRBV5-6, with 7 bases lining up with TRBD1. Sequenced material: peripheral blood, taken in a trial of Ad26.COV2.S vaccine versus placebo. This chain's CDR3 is CASSLSGGGEWNTEAFF. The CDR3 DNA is TGTGCCAGCAGCTTGAGTGGAGGGGGCGAGTGGAACACTGAAGCTTTCTTT.